This T cell receptor beta chain was recovered during a study of T cells after yellow fever vaccination. This clonotype has at least ten counts. TCRdb passed the 5' RACE reads through MiXCR, listing each CDR3 protein once. The sample lists roughly 320,000 distinct CDR3 sequences; around 10% were seen once. Here the sequenced sample was CD4+ T cells sorted from PBMCs, taken 45 days after the yellow fever booster vaccination. This receptor was taken from a man aged 18 to 30 who received the YFV17D yellow fever vaccine.

CDR3 in amino acids: CASSLYRVWENGYTF. The CDR3 nucleotides read TGTGCCAGCAGTTTATACAGGGTATGGGAGAATGGCTACACCTTC. V and J are TRBV12-3 or TRBV12-4 and TRBJ1-2, with D maybe TRBD1 (6 bases). V shed 2 bases and J shed 6 bases, with 16 bases lying between them. The CDR3 contains 15 residues.